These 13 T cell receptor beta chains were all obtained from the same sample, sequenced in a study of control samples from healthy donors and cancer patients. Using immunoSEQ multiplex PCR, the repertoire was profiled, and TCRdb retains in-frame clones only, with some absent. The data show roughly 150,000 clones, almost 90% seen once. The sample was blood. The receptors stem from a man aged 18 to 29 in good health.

CDR3 nucleotide sequence: TGTGCCAGCAGCCAACAATCTGGAAACACCATATATTTT. This translates into CASSQQSGNTIYF. J is TRBJ1-3 and V is TRBV14; D call uncertain. Germline V gene data show CDR1 as SGHDN and CDR2 as FVKESK. The V and J ends lost 2 bases and 1 base respectively, with 3 bases between them. This CDR3 has 13 amino acids.

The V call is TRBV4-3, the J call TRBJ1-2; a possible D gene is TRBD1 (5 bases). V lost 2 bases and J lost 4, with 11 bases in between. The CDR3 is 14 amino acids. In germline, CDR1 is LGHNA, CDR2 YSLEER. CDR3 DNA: TGCGCCAGCAGCCAAACGACAGCCTCCTATGGCTACACCTTC. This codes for CASSQTTASYGYTF.

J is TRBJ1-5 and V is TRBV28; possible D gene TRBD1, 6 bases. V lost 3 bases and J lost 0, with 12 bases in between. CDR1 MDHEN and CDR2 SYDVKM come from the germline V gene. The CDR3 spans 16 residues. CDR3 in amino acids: CASSLGGPYSNQPQHF. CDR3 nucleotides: TGTGCCAGCAGTTTGGGGGGGCCTTATAGCAATCAGCCCCAGCATTTT.

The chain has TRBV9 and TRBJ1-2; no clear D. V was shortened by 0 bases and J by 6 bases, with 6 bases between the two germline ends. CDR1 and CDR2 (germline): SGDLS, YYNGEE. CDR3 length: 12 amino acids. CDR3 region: CASSVGWDGYTF. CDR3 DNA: TGTGCCAGCAGCGTAGGGTGGGATGGCTACACCTTC. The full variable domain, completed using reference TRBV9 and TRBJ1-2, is DSGVTQTPKHLITATGQRVTLRCSPRSGDLSVYWYQQSLDQGLQFLIQYYNGEERAKGNILERFSAQQFPDLHSELNLSSLELGDSALYFCASSVGWDGYTFGSGTRLTVV.

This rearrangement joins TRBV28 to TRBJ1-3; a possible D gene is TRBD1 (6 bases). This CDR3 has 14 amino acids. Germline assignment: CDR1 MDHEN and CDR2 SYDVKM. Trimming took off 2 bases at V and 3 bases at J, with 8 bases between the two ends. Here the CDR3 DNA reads TGTGCCAGCAGTTTAAACAGGGTTGGAAACACCATATATTTT. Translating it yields CASSLNRVGNTIYF.

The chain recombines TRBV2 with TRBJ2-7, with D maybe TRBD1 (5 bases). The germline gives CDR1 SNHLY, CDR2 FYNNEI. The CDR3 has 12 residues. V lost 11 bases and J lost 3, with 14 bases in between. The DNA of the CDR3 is TGTGCCCTAGGAGCGCAGGGCTACGAGCAGTACTTC. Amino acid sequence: CALGAQGYEQYF. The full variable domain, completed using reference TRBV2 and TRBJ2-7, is EPEVTQTPSHQVTQMGQEVILRCVPISNHLYFYWYRQILGQKVEFLVSFYNNEISEKSEIFDDQFSVERPDGSNFTLKIRSTKLEDSAMYFCALGAQGYEQYFGPGTRLTVT.

The CDR3 protein is CASRDRDTPPSEQYF. DNA of the CDR3: TGTGCCAGCAGGGACAGGGACACCCCTCCTTCCGAGCAGTACTTC. The gene calls are TRBV28 and TRBJ2-7; 8 bases fit TRBD1. The V gene end was trimmed by 6 bases and the J gene end by 6 bases; junction bases not matched to a gene: 13. This CDR3 region has 15 residues. Germline loops: CDR1 MDHEN, CDR2 SYDVKM.

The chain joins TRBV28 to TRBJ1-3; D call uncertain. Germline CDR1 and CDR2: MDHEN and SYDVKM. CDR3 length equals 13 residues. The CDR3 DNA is TGTGGGAGCCTCGGGAACTCTGGAAACACCATATATTTT. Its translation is CGSLGNSGNTIYF.

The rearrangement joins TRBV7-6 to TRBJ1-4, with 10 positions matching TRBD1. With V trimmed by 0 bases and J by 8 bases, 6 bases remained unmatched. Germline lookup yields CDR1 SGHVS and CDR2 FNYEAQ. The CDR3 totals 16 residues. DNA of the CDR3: TGTGCCAGCAGCTTAGCTCCCGGGACAGGGGAGGAAAAACTGTTTTTT. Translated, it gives CASSLAPGTGEEKLFF.

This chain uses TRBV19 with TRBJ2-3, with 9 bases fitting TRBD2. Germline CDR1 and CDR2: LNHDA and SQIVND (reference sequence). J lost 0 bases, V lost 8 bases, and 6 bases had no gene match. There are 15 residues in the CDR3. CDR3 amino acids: CASSWSGGSTDTQYF. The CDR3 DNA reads TGTGCCAGTTCCTGGAGCGGGGGGAGCACAGATACGCAGTATTTT. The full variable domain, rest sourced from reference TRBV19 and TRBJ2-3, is DGGITQSPKYLFRKEGQNVTLSCEQNLNHDAMYWYRQDPGQGLRLIYYSQIVNDFQKGDIAEGYSVSREKKESFPLTVTSAQKNPTAFYLCASSWSGGSTDTQYFGPGTRLTVL.

The CDR3 DNA is TGTGCCAGCAGTTCTGGGTTACACTACGAGCAGTACTTC. Protein product: CASSSGLHYEQYF. J is TRBJ2-7 and V is TRBV27; D is ambiguous. Per the germline V gene, CDR1 is MNHEY and CDR2 is SMNVEV (reference sequence). CDR3 size: 13 residues. V was cut by 4 bases and J by 3 bases, with 10 bases left in between.

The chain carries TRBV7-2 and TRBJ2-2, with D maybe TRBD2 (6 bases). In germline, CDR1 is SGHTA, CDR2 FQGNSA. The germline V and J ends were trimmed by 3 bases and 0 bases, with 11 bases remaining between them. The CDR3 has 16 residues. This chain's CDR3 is CASSFTGTSNTGELFF. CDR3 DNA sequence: TGTGCCAGCAGCTTTACCGGGACTTCGAACACCGGGGAGCTGTTTTTT.

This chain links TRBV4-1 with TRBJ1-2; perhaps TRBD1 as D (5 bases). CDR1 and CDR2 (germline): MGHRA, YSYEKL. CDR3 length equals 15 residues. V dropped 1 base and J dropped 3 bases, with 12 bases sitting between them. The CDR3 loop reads CASSQGWLGDYGYTF. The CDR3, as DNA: TGCGCCAGCAGCCAAGGGTGGTTGGGGGACTATGGCTACACCTTC.